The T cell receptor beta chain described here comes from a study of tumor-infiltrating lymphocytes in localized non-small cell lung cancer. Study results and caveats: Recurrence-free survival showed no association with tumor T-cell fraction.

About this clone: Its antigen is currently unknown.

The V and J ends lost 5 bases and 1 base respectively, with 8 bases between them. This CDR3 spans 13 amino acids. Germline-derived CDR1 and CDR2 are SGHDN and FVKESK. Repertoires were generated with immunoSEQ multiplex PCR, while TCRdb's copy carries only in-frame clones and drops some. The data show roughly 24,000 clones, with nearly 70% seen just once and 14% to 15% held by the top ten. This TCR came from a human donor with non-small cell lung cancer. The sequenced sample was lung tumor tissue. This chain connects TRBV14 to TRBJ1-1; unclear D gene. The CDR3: CASSSSRNTEAFF. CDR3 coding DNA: TGTGCCAGCAGCTCATCCCGGAACACTGAAGCTTTCTTT.